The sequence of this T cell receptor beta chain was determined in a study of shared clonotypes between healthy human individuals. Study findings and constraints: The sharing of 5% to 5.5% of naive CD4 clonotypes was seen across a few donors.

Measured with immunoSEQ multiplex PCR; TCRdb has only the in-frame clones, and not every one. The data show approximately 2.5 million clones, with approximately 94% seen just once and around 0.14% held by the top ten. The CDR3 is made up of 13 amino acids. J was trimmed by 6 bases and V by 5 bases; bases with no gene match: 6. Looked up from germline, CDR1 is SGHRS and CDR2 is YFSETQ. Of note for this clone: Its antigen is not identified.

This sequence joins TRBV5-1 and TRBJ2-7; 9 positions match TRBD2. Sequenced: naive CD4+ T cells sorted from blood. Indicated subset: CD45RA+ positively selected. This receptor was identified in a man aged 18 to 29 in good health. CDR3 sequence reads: CASRTGTSIEQYF. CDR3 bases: TGCGCCAGCAGGACCGGGACTAGCATCGAGCAGTACTTC.